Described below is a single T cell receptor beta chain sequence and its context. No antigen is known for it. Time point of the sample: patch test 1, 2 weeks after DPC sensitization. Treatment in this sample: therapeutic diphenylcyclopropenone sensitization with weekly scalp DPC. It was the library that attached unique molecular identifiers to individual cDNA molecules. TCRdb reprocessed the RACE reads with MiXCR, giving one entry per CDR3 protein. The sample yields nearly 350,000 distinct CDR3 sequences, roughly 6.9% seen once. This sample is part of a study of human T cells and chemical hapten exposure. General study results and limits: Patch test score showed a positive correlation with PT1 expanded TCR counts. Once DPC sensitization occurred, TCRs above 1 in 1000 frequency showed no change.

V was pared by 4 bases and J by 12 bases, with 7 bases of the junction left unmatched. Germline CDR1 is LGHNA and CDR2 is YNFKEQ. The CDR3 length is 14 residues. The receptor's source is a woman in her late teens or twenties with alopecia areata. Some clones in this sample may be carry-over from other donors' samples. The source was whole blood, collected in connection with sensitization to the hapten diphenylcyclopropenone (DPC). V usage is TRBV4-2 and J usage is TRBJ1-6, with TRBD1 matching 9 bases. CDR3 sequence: CASSPRDRVGPLHF. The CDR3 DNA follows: TGTGCCAGCAGCCCCCGGGACAGGGTGGGACCCCTCCACTTT.